These 13 T cell receptor beta chains were all obtained from the same sample, sequenced in a study of T cell changes during pregnancy in multiple sclerosis. Clones were read by immunoSEQ multiplex PCR, and TCRdb kept only the in-frame ones, dropping some. The sample includes some 93,000 clones, around 92% seen only once; the top ten take just over 2%. Source: peripheral blood, taken after pregnancy. The receptors were gathered from a female donor with multiple sclerosis, enrolled in a pregnancy study.

The chain has TRBV7-2 and TRBJ2-3; TRBD2 aligns across 16 bases. V lost 6 bases, J lost 4 bases, and 7 bases stayed unmatched. This CDR3 has 17 amino acids. The V gene's germline CDR1 is SGHTA and CDR2 FQGNSA. This chain's CDR3 is CASSSGLAGGMADTQYF. In DNA, the CDR3 is TGTGCCAGCAGTTCGGGACTAGCGGGGGGGATGGCAGATACGCAGTATTTT. The full variable domain, in which reference TRBV7-2 and TRBJ2-3 provide the parts outside the CDR3, is GAGVSQSPSNKVTEKGKDVELRCDPISGHTALYWYRQSLGQGLEFLIYFQGNSAPDKSGLPSDRFSAERTGGSVSTLTIQRTQQEDSAVYLCASSSGLAGGMADTQYFGPGTRLTVL.

This clone was picked up many times. The rearrangement links TRBV6-1 to TRBJ2-1; the match to TRBD1 covers 10 bases. With V trimmed by 2 bases and J by 7 bases, 8 bases remained unmatched. Germline loops: CDR1 MNHNS, CDR2 SASEGT. This CDR3 is built from 16 residues. The CDR3 here is CASSESVGTGANEQFF. CDR3 coding DNA: TGTGCCAGCAGTGAAAGTGTAGGGACAGGGGCAAATGAGCAGTTCTTC.

This clone was counted once. V is TRBV29-1 and J is TRBJ2-5, with 9 bases that match TRBD1. The germline V gene has CDR1 SQVTM and CDR2 ANQGSEA. The CDR3 is 14 residues long. The V segment lost 7 bases and the J segment 5 bases; nucleotides outside the gene matches: 11. CDR3 DNA: TGCAGCGGGGGGGAGACAGGGGGATTGGAGACCCAGTACTTC. Residues: CSGGETGGLETQYF. Full variable domain (rest looked up from reference TRBV29-1 and TRBJ2-5): SAVISQKPSRDICQRGTSLTIQCQVDSQVTMMFWYRQQPGQSLTLIATANQGSEATYESGFVIDKFPISRPNLTFSTLTVSNMSPEDSSIYLCSGGETGGLETQYFGPGTRLLVL.

The chain combines TRBV7-9 with TRBJ1-2; TRBD1 agrees at 7 bases. CDR3 length: 15 amino acids. V was pared by 1 base and J by 6 bases, with 8 bases of the junction left unmatched. CDR1 and CDR2 (germline): SEHNR, FQNEAQ (reference sequence). The CDR3 spells CASSLEAGGYHGYTF. Here the CDR3 DNA reads TGTGCCAGCAGCTTAGAGGCAGGGGGGTATCATGGCTACACCTTC.

The rearrangement links TRBV7-8 to TRBJ2-7, with TRBD1 matching 7 bases. Germline loops: CDR1 SGHVS, CDR2 FQNEAQ. The V segment lost 7 bases and the J segment 2 bases; nucleotides outside the gene matches: 5. The CDR3 is made up of 13 amino acids. The CDR3 here is CASMGQLPYEQYF. CDR3 DNA sequence: TGTGCCAGCATGGGACAGCTACCCTACGAGCAGTACTTC.

V and J are TRBV11-2 and TRBJ2-7; TRBD2 aligns across 10 bases. This CDR3 spans 16 amino acids. Germline CDR1 is SGHAT and CDR2 is FQNNGV. Germline trimming cut 5 bases from V and 7 bases from J; bases unmatched to any gene: 14. The CDR3 reads CASSKDASGSFREQYF. The CDR3 DNA sequence: TGTGCCAGCAGCAAAGATGCTAGCGGGAGTTTTCGGGAGCAGTACTTC.

The V gene is TRBV5-8, the J gene TRBJ2-3, with TRBD2 matching 7 bases. The germline V gene has CDR1 SGHTS and CDR2 YDEGEE. Unmatched junction bases numbered 13, after V lost 0 bases and J lost 6 bases. The CDR3 is made up of 17 amino acids. CDR3 region: CASSLAGQSSGGDTQYF. The DNA for the CDR3 is TGTGCCAGCAGCTTGGCCGGTCAGTCTAGCGGAGGCGATACGCAGTATTTT.

This rearrangement joins TRBV27 to TRBJ1-2; D not resolved. CDR1 MNHEY and CDR2 SMNVEV come from the germline V gene (reference sequence). V was pared by 3 bases and J by 5 bases, with 16 bases between. This CDR3 has 15 amino acids. The CDR3 loop reads CASSFTRSGLYGYTF. CDR3 nucleotide sequence: TGTGCCAGCAGTTTCACCAGGAGCGGATTATATGGCTACACCTTC.

In its sample, this clone was seen once. The chain joins TRBV12-2 to TRBJ2-3; the tabulated D call, TRBD1, remains unverified against the DNA. TRBV12-2 is a pseudogene locus. The CDR3 runs 15 residues. The CDR3 region is CASRFDRGQSDTQYF. DNA of the CDR3: TGTGCAAGTCGCTTCGACAGGGGGCAGTCGGATACGCAGTATTTT.

J is TRBJ1-1 and V is TRBV4-1; D ambiguous. Trimming left V 6 bases short and J 1 base short, with 6 bases between. There are 12 residues in the CDR3. The germline CDR1 and CDR2 sequences are MGHRA and YSYEKL. CDR3 residues: CASRRENTEAFF. The CDR3 nucleotides read TGCGCCAGCAGACGAGAGAACACTGAAGCTTTCTTT.

This chain connects TRBV7-8 to TRBJ2-3; D may be TRBD1 (6 bases). Germline V CDR1 and CDR2: SGHVS, FQNEAQ. Trimming pared 1 base from V and 5 bases from J, leaving 13 bases between. The CDR3 has 15 residues. Written as DNA, the CDR3 is TGTGCCAGCAGCTTAGTCCTGGGGGCGGGAGATACGCAGTATTTT. Protein: CASSLVLGAGDTQYF.

The chain recombines TRBV7-8 with TRBJ2-7; the match to TRBD2 covers 7 bases. With V trimmed by 1 base and J by 2 bases, 2 bases remained unmatched. In germline, CDR1 is SGHVS, CDR2 FQNEAQ. This CDR3 has 14 residues. CDR3 nucleotide sequence: TGTGCCAGCAGCTTAGGGCGGGAGACCTACGAGCAGTACTTC. Protein sequence: CASSLGRETYEQYF.

The CDR3 sequence is CASSLYGLAANEQFF. The CDR3 DNA reads TGTGCCAGCAGTTTATATGGACTAGCGGCCAATGAGCAGTTCTTC. The gene calls are TRBV27 and TRBJ2-1, with 10 nucleotides matching TRBD2. Germline CDR1 and CDR2: MNHEY and SMNVEV (reference sequence). J gave up 6 bases and V 1 base, and 3 bases lay outside the gene matches. The CDR3 has 15 residues.